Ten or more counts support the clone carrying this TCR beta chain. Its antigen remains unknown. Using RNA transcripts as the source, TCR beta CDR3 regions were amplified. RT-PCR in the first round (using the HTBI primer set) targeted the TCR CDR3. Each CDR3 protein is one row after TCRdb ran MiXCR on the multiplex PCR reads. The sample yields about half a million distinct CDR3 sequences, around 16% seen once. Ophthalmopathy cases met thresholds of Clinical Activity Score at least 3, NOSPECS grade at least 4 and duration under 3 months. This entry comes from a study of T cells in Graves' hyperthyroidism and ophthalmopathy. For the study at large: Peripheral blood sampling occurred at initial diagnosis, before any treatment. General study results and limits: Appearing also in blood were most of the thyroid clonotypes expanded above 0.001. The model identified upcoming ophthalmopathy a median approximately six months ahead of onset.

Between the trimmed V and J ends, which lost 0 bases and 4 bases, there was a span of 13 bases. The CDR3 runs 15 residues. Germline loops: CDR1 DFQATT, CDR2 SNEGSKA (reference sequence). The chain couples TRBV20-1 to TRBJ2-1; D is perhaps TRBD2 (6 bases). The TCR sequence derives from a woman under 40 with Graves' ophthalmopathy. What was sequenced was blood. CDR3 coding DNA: TGCAGTGCTAGAGATCCGCGGGAAGCATACAATGAGCAGTTCTTC. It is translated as CSARDPREAYNEQFF.